One and the same sample provided the 27 T cell receptor beta chains below, sequenced in a study of cytomegalovirus exposure and HLA in healthy donors. The PCR employed 60 Vbeta primers together with 13 Jbeta primers. Profiled with immunoSEQ multiplex PCR; TCRdb holds only in-frame clones, not every one. The sample records tens of thousands of clones, under 80% being singletons. Sequenced material: PBMCs. These receptors all come from a male donor in good health and CMV-seronegative.

J is TRBJ2-1 and V is TRBV29-1; TRBD1 aligns across 7 bases. The CDR3 loop spans 15 amino acids. Trimming at V came to 4 bases and at J to 0 bases, leaving 6 bases not matched to a gene. Germline CDR1 is SQVTM and CDR2 is ANQGSEA. The CDR3 coding sequence is TGCAGCGTTGGGAGTTGGGACAGCTCCTACAATGAGCAGTTCTTC. Translating gives CSVGSWDSSYNEQFF.

The chain uses TRBV2 and TRBJ1-2; 7 bases align to TRBD1. Germline loops: CDR1 SNHLY, CDR2 FYNNEI. Germline trimming cut 7 bases from V and 3 bases from J; bases unmatched to any gene: 17. The CDR3 extends over 17 amino acids. CDR3 protein: CASIPTQRQGGDYGYTF. DNA for the CDR3: TGTGCCAGCATCCCGACACAGAGACAGGGCGGCGACTATGGCTACACCTTC.

The chain has TRBV27 and TRBJ1-5; D is ambiguous. Germline V gene lookup returns CDR1 MNHEY and CDR2 SMNVEV (reference sequence). The V end lost 1 base, the J end lost 5 bases, and 15 bases lay between the germline ends. The CDR3 length is 16 residues. DNA of the CDR3: TGTGCCAGCAGTTTATTCGCTGGCGAGAGGTATCAGCCCCAGCATTTT. This gives the protein CASSLFAGERYQPQHF.

Regarding this clone: No DNA is shown, since the ends of the CDR3 on it are uncertain; the CDR3 is the one TCRdb lists. This chain joins TRBV12-2 and TRBJ2-2; the table's D call of TRBD1 was not tested on the DNA. TRBV12-2 is shown as a pseudogene. Both ends counted, the CDR3 spans 17 residues. The CDR3 loop reads CASRLVSLDKGNGELFF.

The V gene is TRBV5-5, the J gene TRBJ1-1; the D gene is possibly TRBD1 (6 bases). The CDR3 length is 14 residues. Germline V CDR1 and CDR2: SGHKS, YYEKEE (reference sequence). Trimming left V 0 bases short and J 1 base short, with 7 bases between. Here the CDR3 reads CASSLARGNTEAFF. CDR3 coding DNA: TGTGCCAGCAGCTTGGCCAGGGGGAACACTGAAGCTTTCTTT.

The chain is built from TRBV6-5 and TRBJ2-7, with TRBD1 identical over 7 bases. Germline V CDR1 and CDR2: MNHEY, SVGAGI. Trimming at V came to 5 bases and at J to 0 bases, leaving 1 base not matched to a gene. This CDR3 region has 13 residues. The CDR3 is CASSTGASYEQYF. CDR3 nucleotides: TGTGCCAGCAGTACAGGGGCCTCCTACGAGCAGTACTTC.

CDR3 nucleotide sequence: TGTGCCAGCAGCCTCCTGCAAGGGGCTATAGCCTATGGCTACACCTTC. As protein: CASSLLQGAIAYGYTF. The chain joins TRBV5-6 to TRBJ1-2, with D perhaps TRBD1 (5 bases). Trimming stripped 4 bases from V and 4 bases from J, with 20 bases between. Germline assignment: CDR1 SGHDT and CDR2 YYEEEE. The CDR3 runs 16 residues.

This rearrangement joins TRBV6-1 to TRBJ1-2; D call uncertain. The CDR3 is 10 amino acids. Trimming took 10 bases from V and 1 from J, leaving 4 bases between them. Germline V CDR1 and CDR2: MNHNS, SASEGT. CDR3 nucleotides: TGTGCCATCAATAACTATGGCTACACCTTC. Translation: CAINNYGYTF.

This rearrangement joins TRBV6-5 to TRBJ1-4; no reliable D call. This CDR3 has 15 amino acids. Germline CDR1 is MNHEY and CDR2 is SVGAGI. V was shortened by 3 bases and J by 0 bases, with 8 bases between the two germline ends. CDR3 nucleotides: TGTGCCAGCAGTTATTTTCTAACAACTAATGAAAAACTGTTTTTT. It specifies CASSYFLTTNEKLFF.

This chain connects TRBV18 to TRBJ1-1; 7 nucleotides align to TRBD1. V shed 4 bases, J shed 2 bases, and the junction held 7 bases outside the gene matches. Germline values: CDR1 KGHSH, CDR2 LQKENI. The CDR3 contains 15 residues. The CDR3 nucleotides read TGTGCCAGCTCACTCGGACAGGTCCTTAACACTGAAGCTTTCTTT. Residues: CASSLGQVLNTEAFF. The whole variable domain, filled in from reference TRBV18 and TRBJ1-1, reads NAGVMQNPRHLVRRRGQEARLRCSPMKGHSHVYWYRQLPEEGLKFMVYLQKENIIDESGMPKERFSAEFPKEGPSILRIQQVVRGDSAAYFCASSLGQVLNTEAFFGQGTRLTVV.

The chain uses TRBV6-5 and TRBJ1-1, with 8 bases identical to TRBD1. The V and J ends lost 5 bases and 7 bases, in that order; junction bases with no gene match: 9. The CDR3 sequence is 14 residues long. Germline V gene data show CDR1 as MNHEY and CDR2 as SVGAGI. The CDR3 DNA sequence: TGTGCCAGCAGTCCGCCAGGACAGGGAGGTGAAGCTTTCTTT. Translated: CASSPPGQGGEAFF.

The CDR3 reads CASRDRVGETQYF. CDR3 DNA sequence: TGTGCCAGCAGGGACAGGGTGGGAGAGACCCAGTACTTC. The genes are TRBV28 and TRBJ2-5, with TRBD1 identical over 8 bases. Per the germline V gene, CDR1 is MDHEN and CDR2 is SYDVKM. There are 13 residues in the CDR3. The V gene end was trimmed by 6 bases and the J gene end by 4 bases; junction bases not matched to a gene: 4.

The V and J genes are TRBV12-5 and TRBJ2-3, with D possibly being TRBD1 (5 bases). CDR1 is LGHNT, CDR2 FRNRAP, per germline. The CDR3 length is 13 residues. V was trimmed by 2 bases and J by 4 bases, leaving 7 bases between them. The CDR3 sequence: CASGLSGSDTQYF. The CDR3 bases are TGTGCTAGTGGTTTGTCAGGGTCAGATACGCAGTATTTT. Full variable domain (missing parts from reference TRBV12-5 and TRBJ2-3): DARVTQTPRHKVTEMGQEVTMRCQPILGHNTVFWYRQTMMQGLELLAYFRNRAPLDDSGMPKDRFSAEMPDATLATLKIQPSEPRDSAVYFCASGLSGSDTQYFGPGTRLTVL.

The chain is built from TRBV7-9 and TRBJ2-7; possible D gene TRBD1, 5 bases. Germline CDR1 and CDR2: SEHNR and FQNEAQ (reference sequence). Trimming removed 1 base from V and 0 bases from J, with 10 bases in between. The CDR3 loop spans 15 amino acids. CDR3 protein: CASSLGQTSSYEQYF. CDR3 sequence (DNA): TGTGCCAGCAGCTTAGGACAGACTTCCTCCTACGAGCAGTACTTC.

V is TRBV28 and J is TRBJ2-7; 10 bases are a match to TRBD1. The V segment lost 6 bases and the J segment 3 bases; nucleotides outside the gene matches: 11. This CDR3 region has 16 residues. From germline, CDR1 is MDHEN and CDR2 SYDVKM. This chain's CDR3 is CASRRLGTGARYEQYF. CDR3 DNA: TGTGCCAGCAGGCGACTCGGGACAGGGGCACGCTACGAGCAGTACTTC.

This clone was seen a few times. The gene calls are TRBV6-1 and TRBJ2-7; weak D call: TRBD2 (5 bases). The CDR3 sequence is 14 residues long. V lost 3 bases, J lost 2 bases, and 11 bases lay in between. CDR1 and CDR2 from the germline V gene are MNHNS and SASEGT. The CDR3 protein is CASSEAGPTYEQYF. The CDR3 DNA is TGTGCCAGCAGTGAGGCGGGTCCAACCTACGAGCAGTACTTC.

The chain uses TRBV11-2 and TRBJ2-1; 13 bases map to TRBD2. V gave up 5 bases and J gave up 6 bases; unmatched junction bases: 1. CDR3 length: 14 amino acids. Per germline, CDR1 SGHAT and CDR2 FQNNGV. CDR3 protein: CASSRTSGGNEQFF. The CDR3 bases are TGTGCCAGCAGCCGGACTAGCGGGGGCAATGAGCAGTTCTTC. Full variable domain (remainder filled in from reference TRBV11-2 and TRBJ2-1): EAGVAQSPRYKIIEKRQSVAFWCNPISGHATLYWYQQILGQGPKLLIQFQNNGVVDDSQLPKDRFSAERLKGVDSTLKIQPAKLEDSAVYLCASSRTSGGNEQFFGPGTRLTVL.

This clone was recorded a few times. The chain employs TRBV9 and TRBJ1-4, with TRBD1 matching over 10 bases. The CDR3 totals 15 residues. V lost 3 bases to trimming and J lost 8 bases; unmatched junction nucleotides: 7. Germline CDR1 is SGDLS and CDR2 is YYNGEE. CDR3 in amino acids: CASSERGTGEEKLFF. Written as DNA, the CDR3 is TGTGCCAGCAGCGAAAGAGGGACAGGGGAAGAAAAACTGTTTTTT.

The chain joins TRBV28 to TRBJ2-1; D not certain. This CDR3 region has 16 residues. V was clipped by 3 bases and J by 0 bases, with 12 bases between them. Looked up from germline, CDR1 is MDHEN and CDR2 is SYDVKM. Here the CDR3 DNA reads TGTGCCAGCAGTTTTCGCCGCGCGAGCTCCTACAATGAGCAGTTCTTC. This encodes CASSFRRASSYNEQFF.

About this clone itself: One junction end disagrees with the germline gene, perhaps due to a read error. The sample contains more than one DNA sequence encoding this CDR3. The V gene is TRBV15, the J gene TRBJ2-7; possibly TRBD2 for D (5 bases). Germline CDR1 is LNHNV and CDR2 is YYDKDF (reference sequence). This CDR3 has 14 residues. The CDR3 loop reads CATSRDPTSYEQYF. The CDR3 nucleotides read TGTGCCACCAGTAGAGATCCTACTAGTTACGAGCAGTACTTC.

The chain has TRBV2 and TRBJ1-5; a possible D gene is TRBD1 (5 bases). Trimming shortened V by 7 bases and J by 1 base, and 11 bases separated the two germline ends. In germline, CDR1 is SNHLY, CDR2 FYNNEI. The CDR3 covers 14 residues. The CDR3 DNA reads as TGTGCCAGCACCCTACGACAGAGCAATCAGCCCCAGCATTTT. Protein: CASTLRQSNQPQHF.

The V call is TRBV6-5, the J call TRBJ1-6, with TRBD1 as a possible D gene (6 bases). Germline CDR1 reads MNHEY; CDR2 reads SVGAGI. The V and J ends lost 3 bases and 7 bases respectively, with 10 bases between them. The CDR3 is 14 amino acids. CDR3 bases: TGTGCCAGCAGTTATATCCAGGGGAATTCACCCCTCCACTTT. This translates into CASSYIQGNSPLHF.

The chain is built from TRBV6-5 and TRBJ1-2; D not resolved. Germline loops: CDR1 MNHEY, CDR2 SVGAGI. The V end lost 3 bases, the J end lost 6 bases, and 8 bases lay between the germline ends. The CDR3 is 12 residues long. The CDR3 coding sequence is TGTGCCAGCAGTTATCCATTTGATGGCTACACCTTC. Translating gives CASSYPFDGYTF.

This chain uses TRBV2 with TRBJ2-6; unclear D gene. Trimming pared 7 bases from V and 0 bases from J, leaving 13 bases between. This CDR3 comprises 16 residues. Germline V lookup: CDR1 SNHLY, CDR2 FYNNEI. CDR3 residues: CASTPVRSSGANVLTF. In nucleotides, the CDR3 is TGTGCCAGCACCCCCGTGAGGTCCTCTGGGGCCAACGTCCTGACTTTC.

The chain is built from TRBV10-1 and TRBJ1-1; 7 nucleotides line up with TRBD1. Germline CDR1 is WNHNN and CDR2 is SYGVQD (reference sequence). V was pared by 4 bases and J by 0 bases, with 2 bases of the junction left unmatched. CDR3 length equals 14 residues. Written as DNA, the CDR3 is TGCGCCAGCAGTGCCGACAGGGTGAACACTGAAGCTTTCTTT. Amino acid sequence: CASSADRVNTEAFF.

V usage is TRBV27 and J usage is TRBJ1-1, with a weak D call TRBD1 (5 bases). From germline, CDR1 is MNHEY and CDR2 SMNVEV (reference sequence). V lost 6 bases to trimming and J lost 1 base, with 15 bases between them. The CDR3 sequence is 15 residues long. As DNA, the CDR3 is TGTGCCAGCAGCCCTGGACATCCAGGGAACACTGAAGCTTTCTTT. Its translation: CASSPGHPGNTEAFF.

This clone appeared a few times. The gene calls are TRBV7-3 and TRBJ2-2; no definite D call. The V gene lost 5 bases and the J gene lost 4 bases, with 8 bases spanning the gap. CDR3 length: 13 residues. CDR1 is SGHTA, CDR2 FQGTGA, per germline. Here the CDR3 reads CASSPLITGELFF. DNA of the CDR3: TGTGCCAGCAGCCCTCTTATCACCGGGGAGCTGTTTTTT.